Listed below are T cell receptor beta chains from one sample, sequenced in a study of T cells in Graves' hyperthyroidism and ophthalmopathy. Each CDR3 protein gets one entry after TCRdb re-called the multiplex PCR reads with MiXCR. In the table there are around 490,000 distinct CDR3 sequences, 15% to 20% of which are singletons. Specimen: blood. These receptors all stem from a man between 35 and 55 years old with Graves' ophthalmopathy. Each CDR3 is given with its conserved first and last residue. D genes are given only for firm matches. Some rows mark clone size as missing; the rest say once, few, many or name a class of expanded clone.

CDR3 protein: CASSLGQDYEQFF
CDR3 DNA: TGTGCCAGCAGCCTGGGACAGGACTATGAGCAGTTCTTC
V gene: TRBV7-9
J gene: TRBJ2-1
D gene: TRBD1
clone size: many

CDR3 protein: CASSYPAQGASYNEQFF
CDR3 DNA: TGTGCCAGCAGTTACCCCGCCCAGGGGGCGTCCTACAATGAGCAGTTCTTC
V gene: TRBV2
J gene: TRBJ2-1
D gene: TRBD1
clone size: few

CDR3 protein: CATSRDLGTAYEQYF
CDR3 DNA: TGTGCCACCAGCAGGGACCTTGGGACAGCCTACGAGCAGTACTTC
V gene: TRBV15
J gene: TRBJ2-7
D gene: TRBD1
clone size: -

CDR3 protein: CSARNGETQYF
CDR3 DNA: TGCAGTGCTAGAAACGGAGAGACCCAGTACTTC
V gene: TRBV20-1
J gene: TRBJ2-5
D gene: -
clone size: few

CDR3 protein: CASSPNTELYEQYF
CDR3 DNA: TGTGCCAGCAGTCCAAACACGGAACTCTACGAGCAGTACTTC
V gene: TRBV28
J gene: TRBJ2-7
D gene: -
clone size: -

CDR3 protein: CASRREGGTGELFF
CDR3 DNA: TGTGCCAGCAGGCGGGAGGGAGGGACCGGGGAGCTGTTTTTT
V gene: TRBV9
J gene: TRBJ2-2
D gene: TRBD2
clone size: many

CDR3 protein: CASSYSRRQETQYF
CDR3 DNA: TGTGCCAGCAGTTACAGCCGCAGGCAAGAGACCCAGTACTTC
V gene: TRBV6-6
J gene: TRBJ2-5
D gene: -
clone size: -

CDR3 protein: CASSRPGQGAYGYTF
CDR3 DNA: TGCGCCAGCAGCCGTCCGGGACAGGGGGCCTATGGCTACACCTTC
V gene: TRBV4-1
J gene: TRBJ1-2
D gene: TRBD1
clone size: few

CDR3 protein: CSARKESGRSETQYF
CDR3 DNA: TGCAGTGCTAGAAAGGAGTCAGGGCGGTCAGAGACCCAGTACTTC
V gene: TRBV20-1
J gene: TRBJ2-5
D gene: -
clone size: many

CDR3 protein: CASSLAMGENSPLHF
CDR3 DNA: TGTGCCAGCAGCTTAGCTATGGGGGAAAATTCACCCCTCCACTTT
V gene: TRBV7-9
J gene: TRBJ1-6
D gene: -
clone size: -

CDR3 protein: CAISGGGSSGANVLTF
CDR3 DNA: TGTGCCATCAGTGGGGGGGGTTCCTCTGGGGCCAACGTCCTGACTTTC
V gene: TRBV10-3
J gene: TRBJ2-6
D gene: TRBD2
clone size: few

CDR3 protein: CASSGWLRGEDEQFF
CDR3 DNA: TGTGCCAGCAGCGGTTGGCTTCGAGGTGAGGATGAGCAGTTCTTC
V gene: TRBV6-1
J gene: TRBJ2-1
D gene: -
clone size: -

CDR3 protein: CASSEVVVAEQFF
CDR3 DNA: TGTGCCAGCAGTGAGGTGGTGGTTGCTGAGCAGTTCTTC
V gene: TRBV6-1
J gene: TRBJ2-1
D gene: -
clone size: many

CDR3 protein: CASTEPGQGAFF
CDR3 DNA: TGTGCCAGCACCGAGCCGGGACAGGGGGCTTTCTTT
V gene: TRBV28
J gene: TRBJ1-1
D gene: TRBD1
clone size: -

CDR3 protein: CASSGFGNTIYF
CDR3 DNA: TGTGCCAGCAGTGGATTCGGAAACACCATATATTTT
V gene: TRBV6-1
J gene: TRBJ1-3
D gene: -
clone size: -

CDR3 protein: CASSLDAAEAFF
CDR3 DNA: TGTGCCAGCAGTTTAGATGCTGCTGAAGCTTTCTTT
V gene: TRBV28
J gene: TRBJ1-1
D gene: -
clone size: -

CDR3 protein: CASSFMGNYNEQFF
CDR3 DNA: TGTGCCAGCAGCTTTATGGGAAACTACAATGAGCAGTTCTTC
V gene: TRBV7-2
J gene: TRBJ2-1
D gene: -
clone size: few

CDR3 protein: CASSLIAGARTDTQYF
CDR3 DNA: TGTGCCAGCAGCTTAATAGCGGGGGCCCGCACAGATACGCAGTATTTT
V gene: TRBV11-2
J gene: TRBJ2-3
D gene: TRBD2
clone size: few

CDR3 protein: CASSRDGTYGYTF
CDR3 DNA: TGTGCCAGCAGTCGGGACGGAACCTATGGCTACACCTTC
V gene: TRBV12-3/TRBV12-4
J gene: TRBJ1-2
D gene: -
clone size: many

CDR3 protein: CSAFYTGYQETQYF
CDR3 DNA: TGCAGTGCTTTCTATACGGGTTACCAAGAGACCCAGTACTTC
V gene: TRBV20-1
J gene: TRBJ2-5
D gene: -
clone size: -

CDR3 protein: CASSLRDPLDDEQFF
CDR3 DNA: TGTGCCAGCAGCCTCAGGGACCCATTGGACGATGAGCAGTTCTTC
V gene: TRBV7-2
J gene: TRBJ2-1
D gene: -
clone size: -

CDR3 protein: CASSLMTLSSGNTIYF
CDR3 DNA: TGTGCCAGCAGCTTGATGACATTGAGCTCTGGAAACACCATATATTTT
V gene: TRBV5-5
J gene: TRBJ1-3
D gene: -
clone size: -

CDR3 protein: CASRRTGVSDTQYF
CDR3 DNA: TGTGCCAGCAGGAGGACAGGGGTGTCAGATACGCAGTATTTT
V gene: TRBV6-1
J gene: TRBJ2-3
D gene: TRBD1
clone size: few

CDR3 protein: CASSSLAGPTDTQYF
CDR3 DNA: TGTGCCAGCAGCTCTCTAGCGGGACCCACAGATACGCAGTATTTT
V gene: TRBV11-2
J gene: TRBJ2-3
D gene: TRBD2
clone size: many

CDR3 protein: CASSAGSTGNYGYTF
CDR3 DNA: TGCGCCAGCAGCGCGGGCTCGACAGGGAACTATGGCTACACCTTC
V gene: TRBV5-1
J gene: TRBJ1-2
D gene: TRBD1
clone size: few

CDR3 protein: CASSLRENSEAFF
CDR3 DNA: TGCGCCAGCAGCCTCAGGGAGAATTCTGAAGCTTTCTTT
V gene: TRBV5-1
J gene: TRBJ1-1
D gene: -
clone size: few

CDR3 protein: CAITTTGLDGYTF
CDR3 DNA: TGTGCCATCACTACGACAGGGTTGGATGGCTACACCTTC
V gene: TRBV10-3
J gene: TRBJ1-2
D gene: TRBD1
clone size: few

CDR3 protein: CASSKGGASYNEQFF
CDR3 DNA: TGTGCCAGCAGCAAAGGGGGGGCCTCCTACAATGAGCAGTTCTTC
V gene: TRBV12-3/TRBV12-4
J gene: TRBJ2-1
D gene: -
clone size: many

CDR3 protein: CASREDRGLVETQYF
CDR3 DNA: TGTGCCAGCAGGGAGGACAGGGGGTTGGTTGAGACCCAGTACTTC
V gene: TRBV28
J gene: TRBJ2-5
D gene: TRBD1
clone size: many

CDR3 protein: CASSLFLAGANEQFF
CDR3 DNA: TGTGCCAGCAGCTTGTTTCTAGCGGGAGCCAATGAGCAGTTCTTC
V gene: TRBV11-2
J gene: TRBJ2-1
D gene: TRBD2
clone size: many

CDR3 protein: CASSSVYGYTF
CDR3 DNA: TGTGCCAGCAGTTCGGTCTATGGCTACACCTTC
V gene: TRBV28
J gene: TRBJ1-2
D gene: -
clone size: many

CDR3 protein: CASSVGITPSTDTQYF
CDR3 DNA: TGTGCCAGCAGCGTGGGGATAACCCCCAGCACAGATACGCAGTATTTT
V gene: TRBV9
J gene: TRBJ2-3
D gene: -
clone size: -

CDR3 protein: CSARSGEGQPQHF
CDR3 DNA: TGCAGTGCTAGATCTGGCGAGGGGCAGCCCCAGCATTTT
V gene: TRBV20-1
J gene: TRBJ1-5
D gene: -
clone size: many

CDR3 protein: CASSLSPPGLADTQYF
CDR3 DNA: TGTGCCAGCAGTTTATCCCCCCCGGGACTAGCGGATACGCAGTATTTT
V gene: TRBV27
J gene: TRBJ2-3
D gene: TRBD2
clone size: few

CDR3 protein: CASSPRPGTSGYNEQFF
CDR3 DNA: TGTGCCAGCAGCCCCCGTCCCGGGACTAGCGGTTACAATGAGCAGTTCTTC
V gene: TRBV7-3
J gene: TRBJ2-1
D gene: TRBD2
clone size: many

CDR3 protein: CASSLDRSRAVTDTQYF
CDR3 DNA: TGCGCCAGCAGCTTGGATCGGTCGAGGGCCGTCACAGATACGCAGTATTTT
V gene: TRBV5-1
J gene: TRBJ2-3
D gene: -
clone size: many

CDR3 protein: CASSPAGTDFSYEQYF
CDR3 DNA: TGCGCCAGCAGCCCAGCCGGGACAGATTTCTCCTACGAGCAGTACTTC
V gene: TRBV7-9
J gene: TRBJ2-7
D gene: TRBD1
clone size: -

CDR3 protein: CASSGPYGGETQYF
CDR3 DNA: TGTGCCAGCAGTGGTCCGTACGGCGGGGAGACCCAGTACTTC
V gene: TRBV2
J gene: TRBJ2-5
D gene: -
clone size: many

CDR3 protein: CASSMDPRDGYTF
CDR3 DNA: TGTGCCAGTAGTATGGACCCTAGGGATGGCTACACCTTC
V gene: TRBV19
J gene: TRBJ1-2
D gene: -
clone size: -

CDR3 protein: CSASLGTSGRGNEQFF
CDR3 DNA: TGCAGTGCTAGTTTGGGGACTAGCGGGAGGGGGAATGAGCAGTTCTTC
V gene: TRBV20-1
J gene: TRBJ2-1
D gene: TRBD2
clone size: -

CDR3 protein: CSFRQGLYEQYF
CDR3 DNA: TGCAGCTTCCGACAGGGACTCTACGAGCAGTACTTC
V gene: TRBV29-1
J gene: TRBJ2-7
D gene: -
clone size: once

CDR3 protein: CASSGNTIYF
CDR3 DNA: TGTGCAAGCTCTGGAAACACCATATATTTT
V gene: TRBV9
J gene: TRBJ1-3
D gene: -
clone size: many

CDR3 protein: CASSQVMGGRNEQYF
CDR3 DNA: TGCGCCAGCAGCCAAGTGATGGGCGGGAGAAACGAGCAGTACTTC
V gene: TRBV4-3
J gene: TRBJ2-7
D gene: TRBD2
clone size: many

CDR3 protein: CAWRLTGNTGELFF
CDR3 DNA: TGTGCCTGGAGGCTGACAGGGAACACCGGGGAGCTGTTTTTT
V gene: TRBV30
J gene: TRBJ2-2
D gene: -
clone size: many

CDR3 protein: CASSLGGTGDEKLFF
CDR3 DNA: TGCGCCAGCAGCTTGGGGGGGACGGGAGATGAAAAACTGTTTTTT
V gene: TRBV5-1
J gene: TRBJ1-4
D gene: -
clone size: few